This TCR beta chain stems from a study of control samples from healthy donors and cancer patients. Libraries were prepared by immunoSEQ multiplex PCR; TCRdb keeps only in-frame clonotypes and omits some of them. This sample yields around 100,000 clones, of which 75% to 90% are seen a single time; approximately 19% belongs to the top ten. Trimming removed 1 base from V and 2 bases from J; junction bases left unmatched: 2. There are 14 residues in the CDR3. Germline V gene lookup returns CDR1 GTSNPN and CDR2 SVGIG (reference sequence). Sequenced material: PBMCs. The sequence derives from a man between 60 and 70 years old with lung cancer. The chain links TRBV30 to TRBJ2-3, with 8 positions matching TRBD2. CDR3 in DNA: TGTGCCTGGAGTGGACTAGCGAACACAGATACGCAGTATTTT. Amino acid sequence: CAWSGLANTDTQYF.